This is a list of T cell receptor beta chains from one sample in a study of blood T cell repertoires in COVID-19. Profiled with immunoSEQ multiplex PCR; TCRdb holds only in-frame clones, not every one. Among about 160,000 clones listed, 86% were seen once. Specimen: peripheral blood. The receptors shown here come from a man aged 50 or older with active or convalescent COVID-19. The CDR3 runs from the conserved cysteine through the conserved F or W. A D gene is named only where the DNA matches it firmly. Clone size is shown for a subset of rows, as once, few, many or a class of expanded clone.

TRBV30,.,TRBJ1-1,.,CAWGWGQRTEAFF,TGTGCCTGGGGGTGGGGGCAAAGGACTGAAGCTTTCTTT
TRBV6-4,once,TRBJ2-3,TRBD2,CASSDGTSGGDTQYF,TGTGCCAGCAGTGACGGGACTAGCGGGGGGGATACGCAGTATTTT
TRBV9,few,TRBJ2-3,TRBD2,CASSVGTQRGARTDTQYF,TGTGCCAGCAGCGTAGGGACCCAGCGGGGGGCGCGCACAGATACGCAGTATTTT
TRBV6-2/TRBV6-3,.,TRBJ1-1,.,CASSLSTGRATEAFF,TGTGCCAGCAGTTTGAGTACAGGGCGAGCCACTGAAGCTTTCTTT
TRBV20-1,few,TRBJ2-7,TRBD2,CSASFWTSGGPYEQYF,TGCAGTGCTAGTTTTTGGACTAGCGGGGGACCCTACGAGCAGTACTTC
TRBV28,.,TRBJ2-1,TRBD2,CASGPSGRDEQFF,TGTGCCAGCGGGCCTAGCGGGAGAGATGAGCAGTTCTTC
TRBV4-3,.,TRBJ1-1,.,CASSQHPATGNKAFF,TGCGCCAGCAGCCAACACCCTGCCACAGGGAACAAAGCTTTCTTT
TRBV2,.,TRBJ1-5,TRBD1,CASSESRGLQPQHF,TGTGCCAGCAGTGAGTCCAGGGGGCTTCAGCCCCAGCATTTT
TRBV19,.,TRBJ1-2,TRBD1,CASNLGQGARGYTF,TGTGCCAGTAACTTGGGACAGGGGGCCCGTGGCTACACCTTC
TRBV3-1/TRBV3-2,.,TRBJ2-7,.,CASSQRRVRTSYEQYF,TGTGCCAGCAGCCAAAGGAGGGTGCGTACCTCCTACGAGCAGTACTTC
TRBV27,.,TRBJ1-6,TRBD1,CASRPTGGYSPLHF,TGTGCCAGCAGACCGACAGGGGGCTATTCACCCCTCCACTTT
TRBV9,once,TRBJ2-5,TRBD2,CASSVVGSGGPQETQYF,TGTGCCAGCAGCGTAGTCGGGAGCGGGGGGCCCCAAGAGACCCAGTACTTC
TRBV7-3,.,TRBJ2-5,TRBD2,CASSFTSGRWETQYF,TGTGCCAGCAGCTTTACTAGCGGGAGGTGGGAGACCCAGTACTTC
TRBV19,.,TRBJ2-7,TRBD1,CASSMDRANYEQYF,TGTGCCAGTAGTATGGACAGGGCTAACTACGAGCAGTACTTC
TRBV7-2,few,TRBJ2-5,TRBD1,CASSWAGTGEETQYF,TGTGCCAGCAGCTGGGCCGGGACAGGGGAAGAGACCCAGTACTTC
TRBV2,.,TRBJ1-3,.,CASSEGGFSGNTIYF,TGTGCCAGCAGTGAAGGAGGGTTCTCTGGAAACACCATATATTTT
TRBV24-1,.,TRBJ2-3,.,CATSGSGPTDTQYF,TGTGCCACCAGTGGTAGCGGCCCCACAGATACGCAGTATTTT
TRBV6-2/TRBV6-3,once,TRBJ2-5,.,CASSYPVKETQYF,TGTGCCAGCAGTTACCCGGTCAAAGAGACCCAGTACTTC
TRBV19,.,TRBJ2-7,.,CASRDPVATRAYEQYF,TGTGCCAGTAGGGACCCCGTAGCGACCAGAGCCTACGAGCAGTACTTC
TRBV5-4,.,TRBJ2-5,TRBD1,CASSRQGQETQYF,TGTGCCAGCAGCAGACAGGGCCAAGAGACCCAGTACTTC
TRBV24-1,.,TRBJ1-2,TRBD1,CATRAQGDDYGYTF,TGTGCCACCAGAGCACAGGGGGACGACTATGGCTACACCTTC
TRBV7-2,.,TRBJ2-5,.,CASSLGFTQETQYF,TGTGCCAGCAGCTTAGGCTTCACACAAGAGACCCAGTACTTC
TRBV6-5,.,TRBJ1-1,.,CASSYIQGPAEAFF,TGTGCCAGCAGTTACATCCAGGGGCCCGCTGAAGCTTTCTTT
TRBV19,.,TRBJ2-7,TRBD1,CASSPDRAYEQYF,TGTGCCAGTAGTCCTGACAGGGCCTACGAGCAGTACTTC
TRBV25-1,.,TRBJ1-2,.,CASEGFGYTF,TGTGCCTCGGAGGGATTTGGCTACACCTTC
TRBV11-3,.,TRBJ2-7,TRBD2,CASSLDAGVGREQYF,TGTGCCAGCAGCTTAGATGCGGGGGTAGGACGCGAGCAGTACTTC
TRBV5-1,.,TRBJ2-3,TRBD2,CASYLAGGNHTQYF,TGCGCCAGCTACCTAGCGGGGGGAAATCATACGCAGTATTTT
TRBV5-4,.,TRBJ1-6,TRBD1,CASSLVGQQNSPLHF,TGTGCCAGCAGCTTGGTGGGACAGCAAAATTCACCCCTCCACTTT
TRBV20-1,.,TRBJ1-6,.,CSPKTGEPLHF,TGCAGCCCAAAAACGGGGGAACCCCTCCACTTT
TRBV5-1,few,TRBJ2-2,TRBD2,CASSVSGTSGGELFF,TGCGCCAGCAGCGTCTCCGGGACTAGCGGCGGGGAGCTGTTTTTT
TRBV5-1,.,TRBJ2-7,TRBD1,CASSLGQGADEQYF,TGCGCCAGCAGCTTGGGGCAGGGGGCTGACGAGCAGTACTTC
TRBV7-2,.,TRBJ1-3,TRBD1,CASRPSGTGGNTIYF,TGTGCCAGCAGACCTAGCGGGACAGGAGGAAACACCATATATTTT
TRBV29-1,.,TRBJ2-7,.,CSVGRRNEQYF,TGCAGCGTTGGTAGGCGGAACGAGCAGTACTTC
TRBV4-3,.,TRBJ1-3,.,CASSQEAGNSGNTIYF,TGCGCCAGCAGCCAAGAAGCGGGAAATTCTGGAAACACCATATATTTT
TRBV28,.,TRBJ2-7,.,CASSLTSRYEQYF,TGTGCCAGCAGTTTAACTTCCCGCTACGAGCAGTACTTC
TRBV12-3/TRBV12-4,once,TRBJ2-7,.,CASSDGGLYEQYF,TGTGCCAGCAGTGACGGAGGACTCTACGAGCAGTACTTC
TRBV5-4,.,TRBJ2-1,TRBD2,CASSLASGGSYNEQFF,TGTGCCAGCAGCTTGGCCAGCGGGGGCTCCTACAATGAGCAGTTCTTC
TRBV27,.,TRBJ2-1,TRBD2,CASSSIAGGGYNEQFF,TGTGCCAGCAGTAGCATAGCGGGAGGAGGCTACAATGAGCAGTTCTTC
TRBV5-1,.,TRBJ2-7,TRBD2,CASSLAAAGGYEQYF,TGCGCCAGCAGCTTGGCAGCAGCGGGAGGGTACGAGCAGTACTTC
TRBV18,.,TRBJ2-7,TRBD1,CASSPLTTGEDEQYF,TGTGCCAGCTCACCCCTTACGACAGGGGAAGACGAGCAGTACTTC
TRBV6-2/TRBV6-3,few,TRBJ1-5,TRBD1,CASSGTGGQPQHF,TGTGCCAGCAGTGGGACAGGGGGACAGCCCCAGCATTTT
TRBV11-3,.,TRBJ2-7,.,CATSPAPPQQYF,TGTGCCACCTCACCCGCGCCCCCTCAGCAGTACTTC
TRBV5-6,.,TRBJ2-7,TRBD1,CASSIGQGEQYF,TGTGCCAGCAGCATCGGACAGGGCGAGCAGTACTTC